This T cell receptor (beta chain) was found in a study of cytomegalovirus exposure and HLA in healthy donors. In the study overall: Falling in the Caucasian-associated ancestry cluster were 65% to 90% of some 400 genotyped donors. Study-wide points: Later analysis showed TCR association rates varying by HLA locus, highest for DRB1 and lowest for HLA-C.

PCR involved 60 Vbeta and 13 Jbeta primers. Sequencing used immunoSEQ multiplex PCR; TCRdb keeps in-frame clones, though not all of them. The sample holds about 190,000 clones, 75% to 80% seen once. This clone was counted only a few times. Its target is unknown. Germline V CDR1 and CDR2: MNHEY, SVGAGI. Trimming left V 10 bases short and J 6 bases short, with 11 bases between. The CDR3 length is 11 residues. The receptor was isolated from a woman under 40 in good health and CMV-seropositive. The rearrangement links TRBV6-5 to TRBJ2-3; D unresolved. Sequenced material: PBMCs. CDR3 amino acids: CATIIEDTQYF. The DNA of the CDR3 is TGTGCCACCATTATCGAGGATACGCAGTATTTT.